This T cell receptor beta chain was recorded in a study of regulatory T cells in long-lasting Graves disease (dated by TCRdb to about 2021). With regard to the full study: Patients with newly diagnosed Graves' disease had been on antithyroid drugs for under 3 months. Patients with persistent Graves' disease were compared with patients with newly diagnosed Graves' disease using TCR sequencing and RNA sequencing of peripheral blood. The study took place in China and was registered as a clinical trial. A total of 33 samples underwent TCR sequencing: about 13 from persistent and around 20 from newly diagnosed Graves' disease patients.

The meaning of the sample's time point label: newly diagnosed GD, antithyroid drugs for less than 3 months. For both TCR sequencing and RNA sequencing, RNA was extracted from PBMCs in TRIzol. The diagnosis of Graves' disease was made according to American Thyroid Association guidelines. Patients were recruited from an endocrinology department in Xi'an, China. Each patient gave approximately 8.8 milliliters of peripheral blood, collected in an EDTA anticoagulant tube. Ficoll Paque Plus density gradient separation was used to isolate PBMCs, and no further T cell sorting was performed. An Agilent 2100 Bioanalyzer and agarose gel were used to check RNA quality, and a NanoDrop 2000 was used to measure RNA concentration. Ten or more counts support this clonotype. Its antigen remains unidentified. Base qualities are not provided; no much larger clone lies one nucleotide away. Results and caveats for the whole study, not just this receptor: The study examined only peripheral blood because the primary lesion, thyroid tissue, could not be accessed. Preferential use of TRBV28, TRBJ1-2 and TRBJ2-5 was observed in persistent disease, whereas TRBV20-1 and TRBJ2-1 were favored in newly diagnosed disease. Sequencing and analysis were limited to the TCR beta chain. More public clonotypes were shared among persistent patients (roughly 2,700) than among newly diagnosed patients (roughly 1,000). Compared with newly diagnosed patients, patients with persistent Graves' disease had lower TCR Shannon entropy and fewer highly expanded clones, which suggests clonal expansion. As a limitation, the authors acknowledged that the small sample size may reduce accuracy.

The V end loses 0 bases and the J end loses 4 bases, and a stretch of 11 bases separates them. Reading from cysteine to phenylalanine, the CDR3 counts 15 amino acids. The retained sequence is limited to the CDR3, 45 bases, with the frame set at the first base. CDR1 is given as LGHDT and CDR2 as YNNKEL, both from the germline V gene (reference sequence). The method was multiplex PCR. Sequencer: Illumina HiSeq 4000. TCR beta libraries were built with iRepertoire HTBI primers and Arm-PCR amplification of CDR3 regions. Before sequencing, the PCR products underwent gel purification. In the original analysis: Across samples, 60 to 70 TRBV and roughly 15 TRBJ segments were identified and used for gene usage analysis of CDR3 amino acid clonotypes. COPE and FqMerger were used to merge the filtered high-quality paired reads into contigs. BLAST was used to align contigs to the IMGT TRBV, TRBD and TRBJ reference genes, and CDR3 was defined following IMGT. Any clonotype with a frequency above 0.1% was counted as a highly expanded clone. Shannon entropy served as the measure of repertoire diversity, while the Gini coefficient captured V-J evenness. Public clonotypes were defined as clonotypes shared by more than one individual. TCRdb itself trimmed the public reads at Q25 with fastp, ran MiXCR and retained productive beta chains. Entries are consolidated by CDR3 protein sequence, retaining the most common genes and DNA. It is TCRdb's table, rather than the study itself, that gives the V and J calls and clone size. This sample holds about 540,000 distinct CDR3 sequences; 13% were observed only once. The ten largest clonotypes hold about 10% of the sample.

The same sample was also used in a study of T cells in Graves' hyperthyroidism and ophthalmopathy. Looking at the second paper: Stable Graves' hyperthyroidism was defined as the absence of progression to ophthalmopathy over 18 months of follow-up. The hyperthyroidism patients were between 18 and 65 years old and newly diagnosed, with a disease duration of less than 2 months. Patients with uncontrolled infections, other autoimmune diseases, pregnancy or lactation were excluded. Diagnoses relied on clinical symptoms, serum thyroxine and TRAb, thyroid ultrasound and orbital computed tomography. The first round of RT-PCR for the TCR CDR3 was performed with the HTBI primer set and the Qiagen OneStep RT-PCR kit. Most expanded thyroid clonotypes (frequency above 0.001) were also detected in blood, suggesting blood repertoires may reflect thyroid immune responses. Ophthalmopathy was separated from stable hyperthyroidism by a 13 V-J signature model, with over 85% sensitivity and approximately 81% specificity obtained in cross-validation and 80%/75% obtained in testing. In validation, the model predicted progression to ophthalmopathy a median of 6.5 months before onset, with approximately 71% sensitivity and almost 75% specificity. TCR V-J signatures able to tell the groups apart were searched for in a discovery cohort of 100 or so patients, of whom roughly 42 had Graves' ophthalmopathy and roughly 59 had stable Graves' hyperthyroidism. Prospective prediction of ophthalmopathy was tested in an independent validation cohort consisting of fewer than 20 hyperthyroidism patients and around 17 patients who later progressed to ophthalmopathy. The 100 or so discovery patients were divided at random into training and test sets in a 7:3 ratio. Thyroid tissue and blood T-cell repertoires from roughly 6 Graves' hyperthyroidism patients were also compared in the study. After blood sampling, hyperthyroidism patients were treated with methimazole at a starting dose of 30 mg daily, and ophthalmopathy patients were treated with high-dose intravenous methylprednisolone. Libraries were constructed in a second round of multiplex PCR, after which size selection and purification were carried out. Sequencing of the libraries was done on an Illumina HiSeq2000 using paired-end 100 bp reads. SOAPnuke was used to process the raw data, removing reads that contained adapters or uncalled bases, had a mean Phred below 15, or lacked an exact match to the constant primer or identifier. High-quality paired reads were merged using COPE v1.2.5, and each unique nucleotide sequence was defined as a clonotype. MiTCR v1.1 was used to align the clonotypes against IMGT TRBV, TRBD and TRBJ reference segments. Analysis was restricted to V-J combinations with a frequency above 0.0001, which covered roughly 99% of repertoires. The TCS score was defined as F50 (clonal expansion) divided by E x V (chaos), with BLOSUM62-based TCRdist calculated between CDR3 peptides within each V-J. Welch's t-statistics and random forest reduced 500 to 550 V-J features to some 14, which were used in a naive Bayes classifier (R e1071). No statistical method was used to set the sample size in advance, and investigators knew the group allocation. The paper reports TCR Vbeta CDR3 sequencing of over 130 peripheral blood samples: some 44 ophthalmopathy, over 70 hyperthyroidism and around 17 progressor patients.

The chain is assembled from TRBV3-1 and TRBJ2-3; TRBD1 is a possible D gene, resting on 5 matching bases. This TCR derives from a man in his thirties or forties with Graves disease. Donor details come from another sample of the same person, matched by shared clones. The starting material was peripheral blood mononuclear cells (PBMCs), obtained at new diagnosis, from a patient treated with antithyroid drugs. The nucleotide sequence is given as TGTGCCAGCAGCCAAGAAGTACAGGCACCAGATACGCAGTATTTT. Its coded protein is CASSQEVQAPDTQYF.